The 22 T cell receptor beta chains presented below share a single source sample, sequenced in a study of identical twins (TCRdb year 2016). Library construction relied on 5' RACE. Sequencing relied on an Illumina HiSeq 2000. TCRdb took the public reads, trimmed them with fastp at Q25, ran MiXCR for clone calling and kept in-frame beta chains. Each CDR3 protein gets just one entry, which takes the most common genes and DNA from the rows behind it. The sample records 1.5 million to 2 million distinct CDR3 sequences, about 30% of which are singletons. Jointly, the top ten make up 0.27% of the sample. Material: cord blood. Receptors were obtained from a newborn girl in good health.

This clonotype was detected many times. The chain couples TRBV28 to TRBJ2-7; 10 nucleotides agree with TRBD1. The V gene's germline CDR1 is MDHEN and CDR2 SYDVKM. This CDR3 comprises 15 residues. Trimming took 3 bases from V and 1 from J; bases not matched to a gene: 3. In DNA form, the CDR3 reads TGTGCCAGCAGTTTCGGGACAGGGGTTTCCTACGAGCAGTACTTC. Protein product: CASSFGTGVSYEQYF.

The V gene is TRBV18, the J gene TRBJ1-2, with a weak D call TRBD1 (6 bases). The CDR3 is 13 amino acids. Germline lookup yields CDR1 KGHSH and CDR2 LQKENI. V shed 5 bases and J shed 8 bases, with 15 bases lying between them. This CDR3 reads CASSAEQGRGYTF. The CDR3 DNA is TGTGCCAGCTCAGCGGAACAGGGTCGGGGCTACACCTTC.

V usage is TRBV7-9 and J usage is TRBJ2-2; 7 bases agree with TRBD1. Looked up from germline, CDR1 is SEHNR and CDR2 is FQNEAQ (reference sequence). V shed 2 bases, J shed 7 bases, and the junction held 7 bases outside the gene matches. The CDR3 totals 15 residues. CDR3 coding DNA: TGTGCCAGCAGCTTAAATACAGGGGAGAGCGGGGAGCTGTTTTTT. It translates to CASSLNTGESGELFF. The full variable domain, completed using reference TRBV7-9 and TRBJ2-2, is DTGVSQNPRHKITKRGQNVTFRCDPISEHNRLYWYRQTLGQGPEFLTYFQNEAQLEKSRLLSDRFSAERPKGSFSTLEIQRTEQGDSAMYLCASSLNTGESGELFFGEGSRLTVL.

The chain carries TRBV20-1 and TRBJ2-5; 8 nucleotides align to TRBD1. The CDR3 spans 12 residues. V lost 4 bases and J lost 5; bases outside the gene matches: 3. Germline CDR1 reads DFQATT; CDR2 reads SNEGSKA (reference sequence). CDR3 nucleotides: TGCAGTGCTATTCCAGGGGGCGAGACCCAGTACTTC. This translates into CSAIPGGETQYF.

This clonotype has more than one count but fewer than ten. The V and J genes are TRBV10-1 and TRBJ2-5; the match to TRBD2 covers 7 bases. Germline trimming cut 4 bases from V and 2 bases from J; bases unmatched to any gene: 7. CDR3 length equals 15 residues. Looked up from germline, CDR1 is WNHNN and CDR2 is SYGVQD (reference sequence). The CDR3 loop reads CASSGTRGKQETQYF. The CDR3 nucleotides read TGCGCCAGCAGTGGGACTAGAGGGAAACAAGAGACCCAGTACTTC.

Ten or more counts support this clonotype. The V gene is TRBV7-9, the J gene TRBJ1-2; no firm D call. CDR1 and CDR2 (germline): SEHNR, FQNEAQ (reference sequence). Between the trimmed V and J ends, which lost 4 bases and 1 base, there was a span of 7 bases. The CDR3 is 13 amino acids. The CDR3: CASSSDNNYGYTF. DNA of the CDR3: TGTGCCAGCAGCTCAGACAATAACTATGGCTACACCTTC.

The chain carries TRBV7-2 and TRBJ2-1; a possible D gene is TRBD2 (6 bases). The CDR3 is 16 residues long. Germline V gives CDR1 SGHTA, CDR2 FQGNSA. V shed 4 bases and J shed 7 bases, with 20 bases lying between them. The CDR3: CASSSILAWGRNEQFF. The DNA of the CDR3 is TGTGCCAGCAGCTCAATTCTAGCGTGGGGTAGAAATGAGCAGTTCTTC.

This clonotype came up many times. The chain has TRBV12-3 or TRBV12-4 and TRBJ1-2; TRBD1 matches at 7 bases. Trimming at V came to 4 bases and at J to 4 bases, leaving 6 bases not matched to a gene. The CDR3 runs to 14 residues. The CDR3 DNA reads TGTGCCAGCAGTTATCGACAGGGCCCCTATGGCTACACCTTC. Protein sequence: CASSYRQGPYGYTF.

This chain links TRBV20-1 with TRBJ2-1; 7 nucleotides match TRBD2. Germline assignment: CDR1 DFQATT and CDR2 SNEGSKA (reference sequence). Trimming removed 6 bases from V and 8 bases from J; junction bases left unmatched: 16. CDR3 length: 15 residues. The CDR3 protein is CSAPPLAANSDEQFF. In DNA form, the CDR3 reads TGCAGTGCCCCACCGCTAGCGGCGAATTCGGATGAGCAGTTCTTC.

V is TRBV7-2 and J is TRBJ2-1; D possibly corresponds to TRBD2 (6 bases). This CDR3 contains 15 residues. V dropped 8 bases and J dropped 2 bases, with 16 bases sitting between them. The germline V gene encodes CDR1 SGHTA and CDR2 FQGNSA. Here the CDR3 reads CASETGTPTYNEQFF. The CDR3 nucleotides read TGTGCCAGCGAAACCGGGACTCCAACCTACAATGAGCAGTTCTTC.

This clonotype was recorded a few times. The chain employs TRBV20-1 and TRBJ2-3, with 12 bases fitting TRBD1. V lost 5 bases, J lost 3 bases, and 9 bases stayed unmatched. Germline-derived CDR1 and CDR2 are DFQATT and SNEGSKA (reference sequence). This CDR3 contains 16 residues. CDR3 bases: TGCAGTGCTCCTACCGGGACAGGGGGCGGTACAGATACGCAGTATTTT. Translated, it gives CSAPTGTGGGTDTQYF.

V is TRBV6-5 and J is TRBJ1-1, with D unresolved. The V end was cut by 2 bases, the J end by 2 bases, with 12 bases between. Per germline, CDR1 MNHEY and CDR2 SVGAGI. This CDR3 contains 15 residues. The CDR3 sequence is CASSYVRVFNTEAFF. The CDR3 region has the DNA TGTGCCAGCAGTTACGTCCGGGTCTTTAACACTGAAGCTTTCTTT.

This clonotype was found a few times. The chain has TRBV6-2 or TRBV6-3 and TRBJ1-5; maybe TRBD1 (5 bases). The V and J ends lost 5 bases and 4 bases respectively, with 12 bases between them. Germline assignment: CDR1 MNHEY and CDR2 SVGEGT. The CDR3 sequence is 14 residues long. CDR3 sequence: CASSPGGVNQPQHF. CDR3 nucleotide sequence: TGTGCCAGCAGTCCGGGGGGGGTGAATCAGCCCCAGCATTTT.

This clonotype was seen a single time. The J gene is TRBJ2-4, the V gene TRBV15; the D is unclear. The DNA end is more similar to TRBJ2-7, so the J call may be wrong. The CDR3 covers 14 residues. Germline CDR1 reads LNHNV; CDR2 reads YYDKDF (reference sequence). The CDR3 bases are TGTGCCACCAGCAGTCAGCTAGACTTATACGAGCAGTACTTC. Its protein product is CATSSQLDLYEQYF.

This clonotype appeared once. This rearrangement joins TRBV27 to TRBJ1-2, with a possible D match to TRBD1 (6 bases). V dropped 5 bases and J dropped 4 bases, with 20 bases sitting between them. The CDR3 sequence is 16 residues long. Germline CDR1 is MNHEY and CDR2 is SMNVEV (reference sequence). The chain's CDR3 is CASSIRQASQGYGYTF. Written as DNA, the CDR3 is TGTGCCAGCAGTATTCGACAGGCTTCACAGGGCTATGGCTACACCTTC.

The chain uses TRBV9 and TRBJ2-3; 8 bases are shared with TRBD2. Germline V lookup: CDR1 SGDLS, CDR2 YYNGEE. This CDR3 comprises 16 residues. The ends lost 3 bases at V and 1 base at J; junction bases unmatched: 7. The CDR3 sequence is CASSARGGVGTDTQYF. The DNA for the CDR3 is TGTGCCAGCAGCGCCCGGGGGGGCGTCGGCACAGATACGCAGTATTTT.

With regard to this clonotype: Compared with germline, one end of the junction differs, possibly owing to a read error. The J gene is TRBJ2-1, the V gene TRBV27, with 9 bases aligning to TRBD2. The CDR3 consists of 17 residues. Per germline, CDR1 MNHEY and CDR2 SMNVEV (reference sequence). The chain's CDR3 is CAGSLGLRREGSNEQFF. In nucleotides, the CDR3 is TGTGCCGGCAGTTTAGGGCTTCGGCGGGAGGGGAGCAATGAGCAGTTCTTC.

This sequence joins TRBV19 and TRBJ1-1; D remains ambiguous. This CDR3 comprises 15 residues. V was clipped by 3 bases and J by 1 base, with 12 bases between them. Germline V gives CDR1 LNHDA, CDR2 SQIVND (reference sequence). In DNA form, the CDR3 reads TGTGCCAGTAGTATTCCTCTCGGAGGGAACACTGAAGCTTTCTTT. It specifies CASSIPLGGNTEAFF.

As concerns this clonotype: Sequence at one end of the junction differs from germline and may be a read error. The V call is TRBV6-2 or TRBV6-3, the J call TRBJ1-1; maybe TRBD1 (6 bases). Germline assignment: CDR1 MNHEY and CDR2 SVGEGT. This CDR3 is built from 14 residues. The CDR3 sequence is CAGSTRGRDTEAFF. In DNA, the CDR3 is TGTGCCGGCAGCACCAGGGGACGCGACACTGAAGCTTTCTTT.

The gene calls are TRBV20-1 and TRBJ2-1; unclear D gene. The DNA end is more similar to TRBJ2-7, so the J call may be wrong. Germline-derived CDR1 and CDR2 are DFQATT and SNEGSKA (reference sequence). This CDR3 region has 14 residues. The CDR3 sequence: CSARRPSSYNEQYF. The CDR3, as DNA: TGCAGTGCTAGGCGGCCCAGCTCCTACAATGAGCAGTACTTC.

There are a few counts of this clonotype. The chain employs TRBV6-1 and TRBJ1-2; D gene uncertain. This CDR3 comprises 15 residues. Germline-derived CDR1 and CDR2 are MNHNS and SASEGT. V shed 4 bases and J shed 6 bases, with 18 bases lying between them. In DNA form, the CDR3 reads TGTGCCAGCAGTGGGAGCGTAGGAGGGCTAGATGGCTACACCTTC. This gives the protein CASSGSVGGLDGYTF.

This clonotype was counted only a few times. The chain is built from TRBV5-1 and TRBJ2-4; 8 bases align to TRBD1. The DNA matches TRBJ2-7 better at its end, which makes the J call doubtful. The CDR3 runs to 17 residues. Per the germline V gene, CDR1 is SGHRS and CDR2 is YFSETQ. The CDR3 loop is CASSLITGGSFFYEQYF. CDR3 in DNA: TGCGCCAGCAGCTTGATTACAGGGGGAAGTTTTTTTTACGAGCAGTACTTC.